These T cell receptor beta chains were read from a single sample in a study of shared T cell receptors in the human thymus. Here immunoSEQ multiplex PCR was the method, and the copy in TCRdb shows in-frame clones only, minus some. Altogether 500,000 to 550,000 clones are present, approximately 80% being singletons, with the ten largest covering around 0.012%. This same sample was also taken into another study, of human thymus T cells.

Sequenced material: thymocytes. The receptors originated from a boy in the first two years of life with a congenital heart defect. CDR3s include the opening cysteine and the closing phenylalanine or tryptophan. A D gene is named only where the DNA matches it firmly. Size is stated for part of the rows, as once, few or many counts, or as a class when the clone is expanded.

d_gene: .
j_gene: TRBJ2-7
abundance: .
v_gene: TRBV5-3
CDR3nt: TGTGCCAGAAGCACGGAGGGGGCCCTAACCTACGAGCAGTACTTC
CDR3aa: CARSTEGALTYEQYF

d_gene: TRBD2
j_gene: TRBJ2-1
abundance: .
v_gene: TRBV14
CDR3nt: TGTGCCAGCAGCCAAGAGCGGGAGGAGAGCTCCTACAATGAGCAGTTCTTC
CDR3aa: CASSQEREESSYNEQFF

d_gene: TRBD2
j_gene: TRBJ2-2
abundance: once
v_gene: TRBV2
CDR3nt: TGTGCCAGCCGTGGACTAGCGGGAGGGCTGCTGTTTTTT
CDR3aa: CASRGLAGGLLFF

d_gene: TRBD2
j_gene: TRBJ2-4
abundance: .
v_gene: TRBV5-6
CDR3nt: TGTGCCAGCAGCTTGGCCGGGACTAGAGCCTCAAACATTCAGTACTTC
CDR3aa: CASSLAGTRASNIQYF

d_gene: TRBD2
j_gene: TRBJ2-7
abundance: .
v_gene: TRBV14
CDR3nt: TGTGCCAGCAGCCAAGAGGGGGCCCCCGGGACTAGGAGTCAAGAGCAGTACTTC
CDR3aa: CASSQEGAPGTRSQEQYF

d_gene: .
j_gene: TRBJ2-3
abundance: .
v_gene: TRBV28
CDR3nt: TGTGCCAGCAGTTTCGGCGGGGCCGGCACAGATACGCAGTATTTT
CDR3aa: CASSFGGAGTDTQYF

d_gene: .
j_gene: TRBJ1-1
abundance: .
v_gene: TRBV27
CDR3nt: TGTGCCAGCAGTTGGGGGGGAGATGAAGCTTTCTTT
CDR3aa: CASSWGGDEAFF

d_gene: TRBD2
j_gene: TRBJ2-7
abundance: few
v_gene: TRBV28
CDR3nt: TGTGCCAGCAGTCCTGGGACTAGCGGGAGAGGCGAGCAGTACTTC
CDR3aa: CASSPGTSGRGEQYF

d_gene: .
j_gene: TRBJ2-7
abundance: .
v_gene: TRBV27
CDR3nt: TGTGCCAGCAGTCCCCTGGCCTGCCCCCCCTACGAGCAGTACTTC
CDR3aa: CASSPLACPPYEQYF

d_gene: .
j_gene: TRBJ1-5
abundance: .
v_gene: TRBV6-4
CDR3nt: TGTGCCAGCACCCCCGGGGGGCCACTAAATCAGCCCCAGCATTTT
CDR3aa: CASTPGGPLNQPQHF

d_gene: TRBD2
j_gene: TRBJ2-1
abundance: .
v_gene: TRBV4-3
CDR3nt: TGCGCCAGCAGCCAAGAAACCATAGCGGGACTGTACAATGAGCAGTTCTTC
CDR3aa: CASSQETIAGLYNEQFF